This passage covers 23 T cell receptor beta chains from one sample sequenced in a study of cytomegalovirus exposure and HLA in healthy donors. PCR amplification relied on 60 Vbeta primers (plus 13 Jbeta primers). Measured with immunoSEQ multiplex PCR; TCRdb has only the in-frame clones, and not every one. The sample records 140,000 or so clones, about three quarters being singletons. Sequenced: PBMCs. Receptors originate from a man in his forties in good health and CMV-seronegative.

The chain links TRBV28 to TRBJ1-2, with TRBD1 matching over 8 bases. This CDR3 comprises 17 residues. Per the germline V gene, CDR1 is MDHEN and CDR2 is SYDVKM. J gave up 8 bases and V 2 bases, and 16 bases lay outside the gene matches. This CDR3 is CASSLRLAGQGLRGYTF. The CDR3 coding sequence is TGTGCCAGCAGTTTAAGGCTAGCCGGACAGGGATTAAGGGGCTACACCTTC.

The rearrangement joins TRBV29-1 to TRBJ1-2, with D possibly TRBD1 on 5 matching bases. Trimming shortened V by 4 bases and J by 0 bases, and 9 bases separated the two germline ends. The CDR3 is 13 amino acids. Looked up from germline, CDR1 is SQVTM and CDR2 is ANQGSEA. In DNA, the CDR3 is TGCAGCGTTGTTGACAGTTCTAACTATGGCTACACCTTC. Amino acid sequence: CSVVDSSNYGYTF. The full variable domain, in which reference TRBV29-1 and TRBJ1-2 provide the parts outside the CDR3, is SAVISQKPSRDICQRGTSLTIQCQVDSQVTMMFWYRQQPGQSLTLIATANQGSEATYESGFVIDKFPISRPNLTFSTLTVSNMSPEDSSIYLCSVVDSSNYGYTFGSGTRLTVV.

The chain has TRBV29-1 and TRBJ1-1; D unresolved. V gave up 4 bases and J gave up 1 base, with 10 bases separating them. The CDR3 has 13 amino acids. The V gene's germline CDR1 is SQVTM and CDR2 ANQGSEA. The CDR3 spells CSVVATWNTEAFF. DNA for the CDR3: TGCAGCGTTGTGGCCACCTGGAACACTGAAGCTTTCTTT.

The chain employs TRBV19 and TRBJ2-1; D is unresolved. V lost 1 base and J 5 bases, leaving 12 bases between the germline ends. Germline loops: CDR1 LNHDA, CDR2 SQIVND (reference sequence). The CDR3 consists of 15 residues. CDR3 sequence (DNA): TGTGCCAGTAGTATAGTCCCCACTCCGAACAATGAGCAGTTCTTC. Encoded protein: CASSIVPTPNNEQFF.

V and J are TRBV27 and TRBJ2-2; D is perhaps TRBD2 (6 bases). V gave up 5 bases and J gave up 6 bases, with 13 bases separating them. The germline CDR1 and CDR2 sequences are MNHEY and SMNVEV (reference sequence). The CDR3 totals 14 residues. The CDR3 reads CASSAGGRSGELFF. Here the CDR3 DNA reads TGTGCCAGCAGTGCCGGGGGAAGGTCCGGGGAGCTGTTTTTT.

This chain links TRBV13 with TRBJ2-1; no firm D call. V was clipped by 3 bases and J by 6 bases, with 6 bases between them. The length of the CDR3 is 12 residues. The V gene's germline CDR1 is PRHDT and CDR2 FYEKMQ (reference sequence). The chain's CDR3 is CASSFSGNEQFF. The CDR3 nucleotides are TGTGCCAGCAGCTTCTCGGGCAATGAGCAGTTCTTC.

This rearrangement joins TRBV5-5 to TRBJ1-6; 12 bases are a match to TRBD1. The length of the CDR3 is 16 residues. After removal of 4 bases from V and 2 bases from J, the junction contained 1 base not matched to a gene. CDR1 and CDR2 from the germline V gene are SGHKS and YYEKEE (reference sequence). The CDR3 here is CASSGTGGTYNSPLHF. Written as DNA, the CDR3 is TGTGCCAGCAGCGGGACAGGGGGCACCTATAATTCACCCCTCCACTTT. The full variable domain, its missing parts supplied by reference TRBV5-5 and TRBJ1-6, is DAGVTQSPTHLIKTRGQQVTLRCSPISGHKSVSWYQQVLGQGPQFIFQYYEKEERGRGNFPDRFSARQFPNYSSELNVNALLLGDSALYLCASSGTGGTYNSPLHFGNGTRLTVT.

The V call is TRBV29-1, the J call TRBJ1-2; D gene unclear. CDR3 size: 12 residues. V was trimmed by 3 bases and J by 7 bases, leaving 12 bases between them. Germline V lookup: CDR1 SQVTM, CDR2 ANQGSEA. The CDR3 DNA reads TGCAGCGTTGAGGGTCCAGGTGTTGGCTACACCTTC. Translating gives CSVEGPGVGYTF.

The chain employs TRBV19 and TRBJ1-1, with D maybe TRBD1 (5 bases). The V gene lost 7 bases and the J gene lost 4 bases, with 13 bases spanning the gap. Per germline, CDR1 LNHDA and CDR2 SQIVND (reference sequence). The CDR3 sequence is 13 residues long. The CDR3 sequence: CASKRQGITEAFF. The CDR3 DNA follows: TGTGCCAGTAAAAGGCAGGGCATCACTGAAGCTTTCTTT.

This clone showed up just a few times. The J gene is TRBJ1-5, the V gene TRBV19; D not resolved. Trimming took off 7 bases at V and 0 bases at J, with 16 bases between the two ends. CDR1 LNHDA and CDR2 SQIVND come from the germline V gene (reference sequence). The CDR3 runs to 16 residues. In nucleotides, the CDR3 is TGTGCCAGTACCTCATGGCCCGGGGATAGCAATCAGCCCCAGCATTTT. Translating it yields CASTSWPGDSNQPQHF.

As DNA, the CDR3 is TGTGCCAGCACACCCCCTAAGGGAGGGCCCTACGAGCAGTACTTC. Translated: CASTPPKGGPYEQYF. This chain links TRBV6-1 with TRBJ2-7; TRBD2 agrees at 7 bases. Unmatched junction bases numbered 11, after V lost 7 bases and J lost 2 bases. In germline, CDR1 is MNHNS, CDR2 SASEGT. This CDR3 has 15 amino acids.

The rearrangement links TRBV27 to TRBJ2-1, with D perhaps TRBD2 (5 bases). The CDR3 spans 12 residues. Germline-derived CDR1 and CDR2 are MNHEY and SMNVEV (reference sequence). V was shortened by 5 bases and J by 8 bases, with 10 bases between the two germline ends. This CDR3 reads CASSKRADEQFF. The CDR3, as DNA: TGTGCCAGCAGTAAGAGGGCGGATGAGCAGTTCTTC.

The chain is built from TRBV9 and TRBJ2-3; D gene ambiguous. V was pared by 0 bases and J by 2 bases, with 10 bases between. Germline loops: CDR1 SGDLS, CDR2 YYNGEE. This CDR3 is 15 amino acids long. CDR3 in DNA: TGTGCCAGCAGCGTAGGGCCCGAATCCACAGATACGCAGTATTTT. Protein product: CASSVGPESTDTQYF.

This chain uses TRBV11-2 with TRBJ2-1; the match to TRBD1 covers 10 bases. The germline gives CDR1 SGHAT, CDR2 FQNNGV. V trimming: 8 bases; J trimming: 5 bases; junction bases outside the gene matches: 6. The CDR3 has 14 amino acids. CDR3 sequence (DNA): TGTGCCAGCGGGGGACAGGGGCCCAACAATGAGCAGTTCTTC. Amino acids: CASGGQGPNNEQFF. Combining the CDR3 with reference TRBV11-2 and TRBJ2-1 gives the whole variable domain EAGVAQSPRYKIIEKRQSVAFWCNPISGHATLYWYQQILGQGPKLLIQFQNNGVVDDSQLPKDRFSAERLKGVDSTLKIQPAKLEDSAVYLCASGGQGPNNEQFFGPGTRLTVL.

This chain uses TRBV28 with TRBJ2-5, with 12 bases aligning to TRBD1. CDR3 size: 18 residues. V shed 5 bases, J shed 4 bases, and the junction held 14 bases outside the gene matches. Germline lookup yields CDR1 MDHEN and CDR2 SYDVKM. Here the CDR3 DNA reads TGTGCCAGCAGTCCACGGGACAGGGGGCGGATAGGTCGAGAGACCCAGTACTTC. Translation: CASSPRDRGRIGRETQYF.

The J gene is TRBJ2-3, the V gene TRBV28, with 8 bases aligning to TRBD2. V lost 3 bases to trimming and J lost 3 bases; unmatched junction nucleotides: 5. CDR1 MDHEN and CDR2 SYDVKM come from the germline V gene. This CDR3 is built from 15 residues. CDR3 residues: CASSFERGLTDTQYF. DNA of the CDR3: TGTGCCAGCAGTTTCGAGCGGGGGCTTACAGATACGCAGTATTTT.

This clone was detected only a few times. V and J are TRBV11-2 and TRBJ2-4; 8 positions agree with TRBD1. V shed 0 bases and J 7 bases; nucleotides not matched to a gene: 8. CDR1 is SGHAT and CDR2 is FQNNGV in the germline V gene. The CDR3 extends over 16 amino acids. The CDR3 DNA sequence: TGTGCCAGCAGCTTAGATTGGACAGGGTTTGGGAACATTCAGTACTTC. This translates into CASSLDWTGFGNIQYF.

This clone was seen more than once but under ten times. The CDR3 DNA reads as TGTGCCAGCAGAGTAGCGGGAGAGCAGTACTTC. The encoded protein is CASRVAGEQYF. The chain is built from TRBV2 and TRBJ2-7; 8 nucleotides align to TRBD2. The CDR3 contains 11 residues. V shed 6 bases, J shed 7 bases, and the junction held 2 bases outside the gene matches. Germline V gives CDR1 SNHLY, CDR2 FYNNEI.

The genes are TRBV7-3 and TRBJ2-5, with 13 bases lining up with TRBD2. J was trimmed by 4 bases and V by 5 bases; bases with no gene match: 10. CDR3 length: 17 residues. Germline lookup yields CDR1 SGHTA and CDR2 FQGTGA. CDR3 region: CASSLSGLAGVIETQYF. The CDR3 nucleotides read TGTGCCAGCAGCCTCTCCGGACTAGCGGGGGTAATAGAGACCCAGTACTTC.

V usage is TRBV6-6 and J usage is TRBJ2-7; perhaps TRBD1 as D (5 bases). This CDR3 has 14 residues. V shed 2 bases and J shed 2 bases, with 10 bases lying between them. The germline V gene has CDR1 MNHNY and CDR2 SVGAGI (reference sequence). The CDR3 DNA follows: TGTGCCAGCAGTTACGAAGGGGTCCCCTACGAGCAGTACTTC. Its protein product is CASSYEGVPYEQYF.

The CDR3 reads CASSLTKASYEQYF. The CDR3 region has the DNA TGTGCCAGCAGCTTGACAAAAGCTTCCTACGAGCAGTACTTC. The rearrangement links TRBV11-2 to TRBJ2-5; D unclear. TRBJ2-7 explains the end of the DNA better; the J call may be wrong. This CDR3 spans 14 amino acids. CDR1 is SGHAT, CDR2 FQNNGV, per germline.

This chain connects TRBV5-4 to TRBJ2-1; 8 bases line up with TRBD2. CDR1 SGHNT and CDR2 YYREEE come from the germline V gene (reference sequence). J gave up 4 bases and V 4 bases, and 7 bases lay outside the gene matches. The CDR3 runs 15 residues. The CDR3 loop is CASSLPGGTYNEQFF. CDR3 coding DNA: TGTGCCAGCAGCCTCCCGGGGGGGACTTACAATGAGCAGTTCTTC.

The CDR3 nucleotides read TGTGCCAGCAGCAAGGGACTAGCGAACACCGGGGAGCTGTTTTTT. Its protein product is CASSKGLANTGELFF. V and J are TRBV7-3 and TRBJ2-2; 8 bases line up with TRBD2. Per the germline V gene, CDR1 is SGHTA and CDR2 is FQGTGA. The CDR3 is made up of 15 amino acids. J lost 0 bases, V lost 5 bases, and 2 bases had no gene match.